This T cell receptor beta chain was sequenced during a study of regulatory T cells. Every patient with CD3G deficiency had evidence of autoimmunity. Patients aged 2 to 39 years had fewer naive and more memory CD4+ and CD8+ T cells. Regarding this clone: Its antigen is undetermined.

Primers: 52 TRBV forward and 13 TRBJ reverse. Clones were read by immunoSEQ multiplex PCR, and TCRdb kept only the in-frame ones, dropping some. The sample gives over 30,000 clones, nearly 95% of which show up once; around 0.94% is in the top ten. Findings of the study overall: In CD3G-deficient patients, conventional CD4+ T cells were enriched for hydrophobic CDR3 residues at positions 6 and 7. In patients, unique TRB V-J pairs were restricted and V/J usage skewed, especially in Tregs.

This TCR derives from a child aged 2-9 years with CD3G deficiency. The sequencing input was conventional CD4+ T cells sorted from blood.

CDR3 coding DNA: TGTGCCAGCAGCTCTACACGACTAGAGGGTGCGTTCTTC. Protein sequence: CASSSTRLEGAFF. The chain has TRBV11-2 and TRBJ2-1; maybe TRBD2 (6 bases). This CDR3 comprises 13 residues. The V end lost 4 bases, the J end lost 15 bases, and 19 bases lay between the germline ends. Germline values: CDR1 SGHAT, CDR2 FQNNGV.